The clone carrying this TCR beta chain was detected many times. TCRdb independently ran MiXCR on the 5' RACE reads; one entry per CDR3 protein. The sample carries 65,000 to 90,000 distinct CDR3 sequences, about 5% recorded once. Looked up from germline, CDR1 is SGHAT and CDR2 is FQNNGV. This CDR3 region has 14 residues. V shed 5 bases and J shed 4 bases, with 13 bases lying between them. The sample originates from a study of T cells of healthy individuals. The receptor comes from a female donor in good health. This sequence joins TRBV11-2 and TRBJ2-3; possibly TRBD1 for D (6 bases). The chain's CDR3 is CASSGTGFADTQYF. CDR3 DNA sequence: TGTGCCAGCAGCGGAACAGGGTTTGCAGATACGCAGTATTTT.